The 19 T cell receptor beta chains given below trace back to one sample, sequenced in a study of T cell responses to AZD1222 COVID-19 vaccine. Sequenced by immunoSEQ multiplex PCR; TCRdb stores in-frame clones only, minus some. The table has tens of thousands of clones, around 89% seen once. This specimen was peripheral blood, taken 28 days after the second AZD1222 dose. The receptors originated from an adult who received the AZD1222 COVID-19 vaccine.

The CDR3 bases are TGTGCCATGCCTACGAGAGGGAAGCAGCCCCAGCATTTT. It specifies CAMPTRGKQPQHF. V and J are TRBV10-3 and TRBJ1-5; D not resolved. Germline-derived CDR1 and CDR2 are ENHRY and SYGVKD. V lost 9 bases to trimming and J lost 7 bases, with 16 bases between them. CDR3 length equals 13 residues.

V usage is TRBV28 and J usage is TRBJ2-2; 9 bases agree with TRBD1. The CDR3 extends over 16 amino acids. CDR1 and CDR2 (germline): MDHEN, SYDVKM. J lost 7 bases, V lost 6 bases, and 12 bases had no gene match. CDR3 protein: CASREGGQGGLGELFF. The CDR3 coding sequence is TGTGCCAGCAGGGAGGGGGGACAGGGAGGCCTCGGGGAGCTGTTTTTT.

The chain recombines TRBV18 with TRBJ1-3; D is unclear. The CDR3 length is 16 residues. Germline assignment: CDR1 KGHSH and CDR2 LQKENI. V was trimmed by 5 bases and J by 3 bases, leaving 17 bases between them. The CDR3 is CASSIRARDFGNTIYF. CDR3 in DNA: TGTGCCAGCTCAATTAGGGCTCGAGATTTTGGAAACACCATATATTTT.

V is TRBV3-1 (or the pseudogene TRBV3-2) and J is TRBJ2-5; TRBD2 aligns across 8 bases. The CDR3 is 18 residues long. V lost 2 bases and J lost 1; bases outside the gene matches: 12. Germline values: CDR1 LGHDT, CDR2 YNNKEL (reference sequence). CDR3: CASSQSLAGGAPQETQYF. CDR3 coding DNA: TGTGCCAGCAGCCAAAGTTTGGCGGGAGGAGCCCCCCAAGAGACCCAGTACTTC.

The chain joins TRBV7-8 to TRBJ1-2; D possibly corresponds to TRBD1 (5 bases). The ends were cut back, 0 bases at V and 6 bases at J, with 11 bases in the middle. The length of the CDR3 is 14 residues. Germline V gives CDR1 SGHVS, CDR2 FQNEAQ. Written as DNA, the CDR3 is TGTGCCAGCAGCTTAGCCGGGGGGAGGGATGGCTACACCTTC. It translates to CASSLAGGRDGYTF.

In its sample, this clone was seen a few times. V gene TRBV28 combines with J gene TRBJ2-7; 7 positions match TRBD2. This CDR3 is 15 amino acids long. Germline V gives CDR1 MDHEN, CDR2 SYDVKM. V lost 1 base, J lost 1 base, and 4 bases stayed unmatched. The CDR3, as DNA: TGTGCCAGCAGTTTATCGGGGACTAAATCCTACGAGCAGTACTTC. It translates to CASSLSGTKSYEQYF.

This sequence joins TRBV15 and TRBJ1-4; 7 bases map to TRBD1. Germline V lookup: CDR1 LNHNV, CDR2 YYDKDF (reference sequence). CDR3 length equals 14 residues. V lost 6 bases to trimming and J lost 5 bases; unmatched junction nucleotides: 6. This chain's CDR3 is CATSKGQLNEKLFF. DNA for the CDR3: TGTGCCACCAGTAAGGGACAGTTGAATGAAAAACTGTTTTTT.

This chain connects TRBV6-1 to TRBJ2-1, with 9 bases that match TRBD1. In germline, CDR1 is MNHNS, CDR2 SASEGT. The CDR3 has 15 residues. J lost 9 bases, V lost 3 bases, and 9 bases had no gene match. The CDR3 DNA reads TGTGCCAGCAGTGAGCAGCCGGGACAGGGAGCTGAGCAGTTCTTC. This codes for CASSEQPGQGAEQFF.

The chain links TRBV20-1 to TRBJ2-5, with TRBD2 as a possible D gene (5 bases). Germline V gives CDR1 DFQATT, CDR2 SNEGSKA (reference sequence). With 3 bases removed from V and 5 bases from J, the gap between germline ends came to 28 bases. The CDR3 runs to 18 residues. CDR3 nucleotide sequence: TGCAGTGCTAGTGGTCAGCCAAGAGGGTCGGGTGGTGTCGAGACCCAGTACTTC. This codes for CSASGQPRGSGGVETQYF.

The CDR3 coding sequence is TGTGCCAGCAGCTCCAGTTCGGAGGATCAGCCCCAGCATTTT. It specifies CASSSSSEDQPQHF. This chain connects TRBV7-8 to TRBJ1-5; D ambiguous. The germline CDR1 and CDR2 sequences are SGHVS and FQNEAQ. This CDR3 is built from 14 residues. V gave up 4 bases and J gave up 5 bases, with 12 bases separating them.

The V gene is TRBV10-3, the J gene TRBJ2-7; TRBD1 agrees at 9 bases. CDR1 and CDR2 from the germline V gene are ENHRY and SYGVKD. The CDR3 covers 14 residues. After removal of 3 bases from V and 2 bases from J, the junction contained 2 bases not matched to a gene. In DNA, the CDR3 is TGTGCCATCAGTGATAGACAGGGGGCCTACGAGCAGTACTTC. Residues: CAISDRQGAYEQYF.

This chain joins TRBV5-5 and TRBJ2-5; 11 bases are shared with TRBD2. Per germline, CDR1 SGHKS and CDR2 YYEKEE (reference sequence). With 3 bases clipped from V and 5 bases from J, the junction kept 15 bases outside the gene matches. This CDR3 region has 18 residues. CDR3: CASSWETGTSGGRETQYF. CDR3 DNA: TGTGCCAGCAGCTGGGAGACCGGGACTAGCGGAGGCCGGGAGACCCAGTACTTC.

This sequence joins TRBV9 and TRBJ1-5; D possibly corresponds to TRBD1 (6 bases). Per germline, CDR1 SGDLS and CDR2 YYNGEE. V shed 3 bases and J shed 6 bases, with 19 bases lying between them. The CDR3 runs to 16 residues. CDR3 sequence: CASSAGGTDSGQPQHF. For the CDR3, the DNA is TGTGCCAGCAGCGCCGGGGGCACGGATTCGGGTCAGCCCCAGCATTTT.

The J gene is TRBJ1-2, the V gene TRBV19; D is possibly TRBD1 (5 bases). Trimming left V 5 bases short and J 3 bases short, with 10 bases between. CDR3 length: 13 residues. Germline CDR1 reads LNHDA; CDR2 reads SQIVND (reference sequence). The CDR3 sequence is CASSSREDYGYTF. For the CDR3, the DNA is TGTGCCAGTAGTTCCAGGGAAGACTATGGCTACACCTTC.

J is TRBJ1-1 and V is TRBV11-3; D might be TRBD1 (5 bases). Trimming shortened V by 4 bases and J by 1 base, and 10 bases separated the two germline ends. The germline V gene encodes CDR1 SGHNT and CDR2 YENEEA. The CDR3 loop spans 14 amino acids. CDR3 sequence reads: CASSSGASNTEAFF. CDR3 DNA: TGTGCCAGCAGCTCCGGGGCGTCGAACACTGAAGCTTTCTTT.

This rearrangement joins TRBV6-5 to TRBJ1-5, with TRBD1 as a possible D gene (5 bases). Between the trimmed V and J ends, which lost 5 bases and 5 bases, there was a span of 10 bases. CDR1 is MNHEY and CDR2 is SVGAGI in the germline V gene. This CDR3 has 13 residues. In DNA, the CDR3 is TGTGCCAGCAGTACCCAGGGAGATCAGCCCCAGCATTTT. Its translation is CASSTQGDQPQHF.

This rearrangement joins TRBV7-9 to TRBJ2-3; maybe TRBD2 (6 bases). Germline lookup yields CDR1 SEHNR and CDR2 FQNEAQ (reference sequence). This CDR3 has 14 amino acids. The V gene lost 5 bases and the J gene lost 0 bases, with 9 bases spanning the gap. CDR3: CASSPGTSTDTQYF. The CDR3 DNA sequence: TGTGCCAGCAGCCCCGGGACTAGCACAGATACGCAGTATTTT.

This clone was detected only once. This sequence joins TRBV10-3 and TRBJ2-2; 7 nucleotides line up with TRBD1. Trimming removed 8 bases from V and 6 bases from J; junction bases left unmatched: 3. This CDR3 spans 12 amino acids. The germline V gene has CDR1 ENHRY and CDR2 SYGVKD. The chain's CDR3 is CAIEGAAGELFF. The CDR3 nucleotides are TGTGCCATCGAGGGGGCGGCCGGGGAGCTGTTTTTT.

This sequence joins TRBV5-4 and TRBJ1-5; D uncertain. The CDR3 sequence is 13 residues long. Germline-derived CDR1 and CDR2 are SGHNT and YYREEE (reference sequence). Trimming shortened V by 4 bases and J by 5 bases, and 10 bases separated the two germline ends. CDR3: CASSRDAHQPQHF. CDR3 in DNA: TGTGCCAGCAGCCGGGATGCTCATCAGCCCCAGCATTTT.